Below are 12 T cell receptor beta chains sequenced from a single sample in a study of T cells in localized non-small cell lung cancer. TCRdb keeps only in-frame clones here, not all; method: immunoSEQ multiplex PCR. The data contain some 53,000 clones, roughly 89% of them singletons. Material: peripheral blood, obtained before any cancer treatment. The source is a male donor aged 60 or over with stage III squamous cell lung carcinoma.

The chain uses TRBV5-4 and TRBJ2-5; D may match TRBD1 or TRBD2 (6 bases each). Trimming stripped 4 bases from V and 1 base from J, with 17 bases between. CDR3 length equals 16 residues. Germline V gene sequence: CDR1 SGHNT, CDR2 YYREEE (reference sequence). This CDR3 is CASSGQGRLPQETQYF. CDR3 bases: TGTGCCAGCAGCGGGCAGGGGAGGCTCCCCCAAGAGACCCAGTACTTC. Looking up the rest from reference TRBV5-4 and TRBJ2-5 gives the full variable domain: ETGVTQSPTHLIKTRGQQVTLRCSSQSGHNTVSWYQQALGQGPQFIFQYYREEENGRGNFPPRFSGLQFPNYSSELNVNALELDDSALYLCASSGQGRLPQETQYFGPGTRLLVL.

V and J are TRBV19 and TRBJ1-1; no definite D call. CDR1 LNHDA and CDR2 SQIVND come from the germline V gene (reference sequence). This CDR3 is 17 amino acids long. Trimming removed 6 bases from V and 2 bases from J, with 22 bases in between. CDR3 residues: CASSLSGRARRNTEAFF. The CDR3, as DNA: TGTGCCAGTAGCCTTTCTGGGAGGGCTCGGCGAAACACTGAAGCTTTCTTT. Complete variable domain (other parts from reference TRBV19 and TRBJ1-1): DGGITQSPKYLFRKEGQNVTLSCEQNLNHDAMYWYRQDPGQGLRLIYYSQIVNDFQKGDIAEGYSVSREKKESFPLTVTSAQKNPTAFYLCASSLSGRARRNTEAFFGQGTRLTVV.

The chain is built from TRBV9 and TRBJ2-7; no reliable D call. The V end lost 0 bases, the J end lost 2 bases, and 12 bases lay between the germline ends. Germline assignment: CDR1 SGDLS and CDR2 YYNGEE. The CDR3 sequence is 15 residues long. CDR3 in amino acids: CASSVANLPTYEQYF. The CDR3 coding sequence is TGTGCCAGCAGCGTAGCGAACCTCCCCACCTACGAGCAGTACTTC.

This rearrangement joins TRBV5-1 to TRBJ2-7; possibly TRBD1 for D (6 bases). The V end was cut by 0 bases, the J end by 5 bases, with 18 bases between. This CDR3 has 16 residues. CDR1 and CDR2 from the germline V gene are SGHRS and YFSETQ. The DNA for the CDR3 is TGCGCCAGCAGCTTGGAACCGACAGGACCCGGGGACGAGCAGTACTTC. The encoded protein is CASSLEPTGPGDEQYF.

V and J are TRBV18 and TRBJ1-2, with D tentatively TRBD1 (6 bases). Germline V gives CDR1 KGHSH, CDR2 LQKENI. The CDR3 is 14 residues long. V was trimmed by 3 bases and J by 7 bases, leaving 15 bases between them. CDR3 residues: CASSPGQFSGGYTF. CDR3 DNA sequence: TGTGCCAGCTCACCTGGACAGTTCTCGGGTGGCTACACCTTC. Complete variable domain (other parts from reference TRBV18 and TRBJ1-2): NAGVMQNPRHLVRRRGQEARLRCSPMKGHSHVYWYRQLPEEGLKFMVYLQKENIIDESGMPKERFSAEFPKEGPSILRIQQVVRGDSAAYFCASSPGQFSGGYTFGSGTRLTVV.

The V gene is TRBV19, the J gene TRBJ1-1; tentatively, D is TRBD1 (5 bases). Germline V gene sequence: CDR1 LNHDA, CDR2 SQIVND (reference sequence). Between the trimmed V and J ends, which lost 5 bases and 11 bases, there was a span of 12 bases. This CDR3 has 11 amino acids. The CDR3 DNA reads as TGTGCCAGTAGTCGTCAGGGTTGGGCTTTCTTT. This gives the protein CASSRQGWAFF.

CDR3 sequence (DNA): TGTGCCAGCAGCTTAGGAGGGACAGGGGTTTACACCGGGGAGCTGTTTTTT. This gives the protein CASSLGGTGVYTGELFF. The chain joins TRBV7-9 to TRBJ2-2, with 10 bases lining up with TRBD1. The V gene end was trimmed by 1 base and the J gene end by 3 bases; junction bases not matched to a gene: 5. CDR3 length: 17 amino acids. From germline, CDR1 is SEHNR and CDR2 FQNEAQ (reference sequence). Filled out from reference TRBV7-9 and TRBJ2-2, the complete variable domain reads DTGVSQNPRHKITKRGQNVTFRCDPISEHNRLYWYRQTLGQGPEFLTYFQNEAQLEKSRLLSDRFSAERPKGSFSTLEIQRTEQGDSAMYLCASSLGGTGVYTGELFFGEGSRLTVL.

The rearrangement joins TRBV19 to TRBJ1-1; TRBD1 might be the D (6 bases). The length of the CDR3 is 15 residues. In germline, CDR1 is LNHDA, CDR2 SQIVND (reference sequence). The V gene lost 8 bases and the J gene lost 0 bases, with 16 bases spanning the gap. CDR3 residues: CASLNTGRLNTEAFF. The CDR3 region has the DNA TGTGCCAGTCTAAATACAGGGCGCTTGAACACTGAAGCTTTCTTT.

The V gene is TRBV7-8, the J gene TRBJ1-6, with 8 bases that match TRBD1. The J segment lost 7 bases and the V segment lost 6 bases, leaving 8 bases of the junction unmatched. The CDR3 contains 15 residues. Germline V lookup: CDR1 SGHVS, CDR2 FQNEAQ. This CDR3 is CASSPYQGANSPLHF. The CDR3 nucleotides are TGTGCCAGCAGTCCCTATCAGGGGGCCAATTCACCCCTCCACTTT.

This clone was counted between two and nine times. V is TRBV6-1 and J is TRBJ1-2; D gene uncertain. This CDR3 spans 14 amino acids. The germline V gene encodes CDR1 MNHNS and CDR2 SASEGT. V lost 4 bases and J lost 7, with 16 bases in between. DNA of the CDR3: TGTGCCAGCAGTGTTGAGGATCTTAGAGGTGGCTACACCTTC. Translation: CASSVEDLRGGYTF.

Here the CDR3 DNA reads TGTGCCAGCAGCGTCGGGACACTTGGGGCCAACGTCCTGACTTTC. Protein product: CASSVGTLGANVLTF. The gene calls are TRBV9 and TRBJ2-6, with a tentative D call TRBD1 (6 bases). V was trimmed by 2 bases and J by 3 bases, leaving 9 bases between them. Germline V gene sequence: CDR1 SGDLS, CDR2 YYNGEE. The CDR3 runs 15 residues.

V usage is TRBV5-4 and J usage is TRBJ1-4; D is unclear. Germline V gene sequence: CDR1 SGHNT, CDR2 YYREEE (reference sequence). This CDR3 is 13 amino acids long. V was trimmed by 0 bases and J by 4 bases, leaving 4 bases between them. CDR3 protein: CASSLAVNEKLFF. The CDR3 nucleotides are TGTGCCAGCAGCTTGGCGGTTAATGAAAAACTGTTTTTT.